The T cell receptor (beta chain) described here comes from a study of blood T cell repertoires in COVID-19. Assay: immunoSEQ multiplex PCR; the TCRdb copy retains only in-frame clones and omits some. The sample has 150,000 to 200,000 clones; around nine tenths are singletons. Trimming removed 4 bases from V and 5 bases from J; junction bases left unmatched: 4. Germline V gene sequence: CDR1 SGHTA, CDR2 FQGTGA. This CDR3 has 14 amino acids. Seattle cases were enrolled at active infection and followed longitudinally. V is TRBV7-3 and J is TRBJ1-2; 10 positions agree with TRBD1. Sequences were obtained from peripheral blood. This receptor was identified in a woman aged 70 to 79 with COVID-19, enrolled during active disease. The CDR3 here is CASSSGTGVYGYTF. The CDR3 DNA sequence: TGTGCCAGCAGCTCCGGGACAGGGGTTTATGGCTACACCTTC.